The 19 T cell receptor beta chains given below trace back to one sample, sequenced in a study of human T cells and chemical hapten exposure. TCRdb itself ran the RACE reads through MiXCR, one entry per CDR3 protein. The top ten hold under 2.5% of the sample, which has fewer than 95,000 distinct CDR3 sequences, approximately 11% seen once. This sample's time point: patch test 2, 6 weeks after DPC sensitization. Treatment in this sample: therapeutic diphenylcyclopropenone sensitization with weekly scalp DPC. The source material was whole blood, sampled in connection with sensitization to the hapten diphenylcyclopropenone (DPC). These receptors originate from a man aged 35 to 55 with alopecia areata. Some clones in this sample may be carry-over from other donors' samples.

The CDR3 DNA reads TGTGCCAGCAGCCACAGGGGGCCCCAGCATTTT. Translating gives CASSHRGPQHF. This chain joins TRBV6-2 or TRBV6-3 and TRBJ1-5; 7 bases are shared with TRBD1. From germline, CDR1 is MNHEY and CDR2 SVGEGT. V shed 6 bases and J 9 bases; nucleotides not matched to a gene: 2. The CDR3 is 11 residues long.

This clonotype was recorded a few times. The chain has TRBV11-2 and TRBJ1-6; TRBD1 agrees at 7 bases. The V and J ends lost 7 bases and 7 bases, in that order; junction bases with no gene match: 7. Germline assignment: CDR1 SGHAT and CDR2 FQNNGV. The CDR3 covers 14 residues. The CDR3 reads CASTLTGLNSPLHF. The CDR3, as DNA: TGTGCCAGCACACTGACAGGGCTAAATTCACCCCTCCACTTT.

Ten or more counts support this clonotype. V and J are TRBV11-2 and TRBJ1-1; 7 nucleotides align to TRBD1. Germline lookup yields CDR1 SGHAT and CDR2 FQNNGV. The CDR3 totals 12 residues. V lost 3 bases to trimming and J lost 7 bases; unmatched junction nucleotides: 2. The CDR3 loop is CASSFRTGEAFF. CDR3 sequence (DNA): TGTGCCAGCAGCTTTCGGACAGGTGAAGCTTTCTTT.

This clonotype was detected many times. V usage is TRBV12-3 or TRBV12-4 and J usage is TRBJ1-4, with D maybe TRBD1 (5 bases). CDR3 length equals 14 residues. V was pared by 1 base and J by 4 bases, with 7 bases between. The CDR3 reads CASSLGGRNEKLFF. The CDR3 nucleotides are TGTGCCAGCAGTTTAGGGGGCCGTAATGAAAAACTGTTTTTT.

The sample holds a few counts of this clonotype. This sequence joins TRBV5-1 and TRBJ1-1; 8 bases match TRBD1. Germline V gene sequence: CDR1 SGHRS, CDR2 YFSETQ. The CDR3 extends over 15 amino acids. Losses at the gene ends were 7 bases for V and 2 bases for J; bases not matched to a gene: 10. CDR3 in amino acids: CASYQLTGANTEAFF. The DNA for the CDR3 is TGCGCCAGCTACCAACTGACAGGGGCTAACACTGAAGCTTTCTTT.

This clonotype was recorded a few times. Mismatch with germline at one junction end may stem from a read error. The CDR3 reads CASSRGQGRNNEQFF. Written as DNA, the CDR3 is TGTGCTAGCAGCCGGGGACAGGGGAGGAACAATGAGCAGTTCTTC. J is TRBJ2-1 and V is TRBV7-7; 10 bases fit TRBD1. In germline, CDR1 is SSHAT, CDR2 FNYEAQ (reference sequence). CDR3 length: 15 amino acids.

The chain carries TRBV6-2 or TRBV6-3 and TRBJ2-7; 7 bases fit TRBD1. The CDR3 totals 12 residues. CDR1 and CDR2 (germline): MNHEY, SVGEGT. V dropped 11 bases and J dropped 3; count of bases not matched to a gene: 7. In DNA form, the CDR3 reads TGTGCCCGCCGGGACAGTGACTACGAGCAGTACTTC. This gives the protein CARRDSDYEQYF.

The chain employs TRBV7-2 and TRBJ1-1; D may be TRBD1 (6 bases). This CDR3 contains 15 residues. CDR1 is SGHTA, CDR2 FQGNSA, per germline. Trimming cost V 2 bases and J 0 bases, with 10 bases left between them. Here the CDR3 reads CASSLNRVMNTEAFF. Here the CDR3 DNA reads TGTGCCAGCAGCTTAAACAGGGTCATGAACACTGAAGCTTTCTTT.

The V gene is TRBV27, the J gene TRBJ2-1; TRBD2 matches 7 bases. Looked up from germline, CDR1 is MNHEY and CDR2 is SMNVEV (reference sequence). The CDR3 consists of 15 residues. Trimming at V came to 5 bases and at J to 0 bases, leaving 4 bases not matched to a gene. CDR3 nucleotides: TGTGCCAGCAGTCGAACTAGCGACTCCTACAATGAGCAGTTCTTC. It specifies CASSRTSDSYNEQFF.

The chain recombines TRBV21-1 with TRBJ2-7; TRBD2, as called in the table, went unchecked against the DNA. TRBV21-1 is shown as a pseudogene. The CDR3 contains 18 residues. For the CDR3, the DNA is TGTGCCAGCAGCAAGCGGGGAACCAAGGGTGAACCGCCCTACGAGCAGTACGTC. This encodes CASSKRGTKGEPPYEQYV.

The gene calls are TRBV20-1 and TRBJ1-4, with unresolved D. Germline-derived CDR1 and CDR2 are DFQATT and SNEGSKA (reference sequence). V gave up 3 bases and J gave up 0 bases, with 5 bases separating them. This CDR3 is 13 amino acids long. The CDR3: CSARGATNEKLFF. CDR3 in DNA: TGCAGTGCTAGGGGTGCAACTAATGAAAAACTGTTTTTT.

The rearrangement uses TRBV29-1 and TRBJ1-5; D may be TRBD1 (6 bases). CDR3 size: 14 residues. V shed 6 bases and J shed 3 bases, with 15 bases lying between them. Germline V gives CDR1 SQVTM, CDR2 ANQGSEA. Here the CDR3 reads CSVTLDRPNQPQHF. CDR3 nucleotides: TGCAGCGTGACACTGGACAGACCCAATCAGCCCCAGCATTTT.

This chain links TRBV20-1 with TRBJ2-7; D assignment may be TRBD1 or TRBD2 (5 bases each). V lost 5 bases to trimming and J lost 3 bases, with 17 bases between them. In germline, CDR1 is DFQATT, CDR2 SNEGSKA (reference sequence). The CDR3 covers 14 residues. The CDR3 spells CSAHLGLARYEQYF. The CDR3 nucleotides are TGCAGTGCTCACTTGGGGCTAGCCCGCTACGAGCAGTACTTC.

The gene calls are TRBV6-5 and TRBJ2-1, with 10 positions matching TRBD2. Germline loops: CDR1 MNHEY, CDR2 SVGAGI. The V segment lost 6 bases and the J segment 3 bases; nucleotides outside the gene matches: 8. This CDR3 has 16 amino acids. Here the CDR3 reads CASRPLLAGVYNEQFF. Here the CDR3 DNA reads TGTGCCAGCAGGCCCCTTCTAGCGGGAGTCTACAATGAGCAGTTCTTC.

CDR3 amino acids: CASRLTGGRGTDTQYF. The DNA for the CDR3 is TGTGCCAGCAGACTAACAGGGGGCAGAGGGACAGATACGCAGTATTTT. The genes are TRBV7-2 and TRBJ2-3, with TRBD1 identical over 9 bases. Trimming took 6 bases from V and 3 from J; bases not matched to a gene: 10. The CDR3 contains 16 residues. Germline CDR1 and CDR2: SGHTA and FQGNSA.

The chain combines TRBV12-3 or TRBV12-4 with TRBJ2-2; 7 bases agree with TRBD2. The ends lost 3 bases at V and 3 bases at J; junction bases unmatched: 10. This CDR3 has 17 amino acids. CDR3 DNA: TGTGCCAGCAGTTTTAGGGCGGGAGTAGGTGACACCGGGGAGCTGTTTTTT. Protein sequence: CASSFRAGVGDTGELFF.

This clonotype showed up just a few times. The rearrangement links TRBV9 to TRBJ1-3; a weak D match, TRBD1 (5 bases). Germline V gene sequence: CDR1 SGDLS, CDR2 YYNGEE. Trimming stripped 4 bases from V and 2 bases from J, with 16 bases between. This CDR3 is built from 16 residues. The CDR3 region has the DNA TGTGCCAGCAGCCCGATCGTAGGGACCCCTGGAAACACCATATATTTT. This translates into CASSPIVGTPGNTIYF. Full variable domain (missing parts from reference TRBV9 and TRBJ1-3): DSGVTQTPKHLITATGQRVTLRCSPRSGDLSVYWYQQSLDQGLQFLIQYYNGEERAKGNILERFSAQQFPDLHSELNLSSLELGDSALYFCASSPIVGTPGNTIYFGEGSWLTVV.

The chain has TRBV4-3 and TRBJ1-2; D gene uncertain. The germline CDR1 and CDR2 sequences are LGHNA and YSLEER. There are 17 residues in the CDR3. V was shortened by 0 bases and J by 4 bases, with 18 bases between the two germline ends. The CDR3 coding sequence is TGCGCCAGCAGCCAAGATTCAGGAGGCAGGATTTCCTATGGCTACACCTTC. The encoded protein is CASSQDSGGRISYGYTF.

This clonotype was counted at least ten times. The CDR3 DNA follows: TGTGCCAGCAGTTACAGCGAGGCAACTAATGAAAAACTGTTTTTT. Its translation is CASSYSEATNEKLFF. The chain carries TRBV6-6 and TRBJ1-4; D ambiguous. There are 15 residues in the CDR3. Germline CDR1 is MNHNY and CDR2 is SVGAGI (reference sequence). V lost 2 bases to trimming and J lost 0 bases, with 7 bases between them.